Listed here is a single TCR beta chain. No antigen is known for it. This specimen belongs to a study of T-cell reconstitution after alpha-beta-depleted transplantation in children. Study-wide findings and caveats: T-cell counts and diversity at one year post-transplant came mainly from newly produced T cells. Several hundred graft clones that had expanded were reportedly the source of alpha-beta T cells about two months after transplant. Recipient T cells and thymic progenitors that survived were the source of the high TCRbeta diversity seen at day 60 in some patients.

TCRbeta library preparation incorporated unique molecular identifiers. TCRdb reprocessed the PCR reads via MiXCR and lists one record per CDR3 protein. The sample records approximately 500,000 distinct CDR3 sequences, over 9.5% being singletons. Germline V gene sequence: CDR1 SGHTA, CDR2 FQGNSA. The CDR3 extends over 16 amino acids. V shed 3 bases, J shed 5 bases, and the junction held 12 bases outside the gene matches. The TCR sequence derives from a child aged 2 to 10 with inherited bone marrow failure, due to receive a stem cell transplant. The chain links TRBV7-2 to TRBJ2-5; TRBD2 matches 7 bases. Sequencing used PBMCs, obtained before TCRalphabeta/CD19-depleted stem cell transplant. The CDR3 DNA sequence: TGTGCCAGCAGCTTCGCGGGGAGGGGAATTAGGGAGACCCAGTACTTC. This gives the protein CASSFAGRGIRETQYF. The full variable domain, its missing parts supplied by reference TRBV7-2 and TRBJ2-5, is GAGVSQSPSNKVTEKGKDVELRCDPISGHTALYWYRQSLGQGLEFLIYFQGNSAPDKSGLPSDRFSAERTGGSVSTLTIQRTQQEDSAVYLCASSFAGRGIRETQYFGPGTRLLVL.